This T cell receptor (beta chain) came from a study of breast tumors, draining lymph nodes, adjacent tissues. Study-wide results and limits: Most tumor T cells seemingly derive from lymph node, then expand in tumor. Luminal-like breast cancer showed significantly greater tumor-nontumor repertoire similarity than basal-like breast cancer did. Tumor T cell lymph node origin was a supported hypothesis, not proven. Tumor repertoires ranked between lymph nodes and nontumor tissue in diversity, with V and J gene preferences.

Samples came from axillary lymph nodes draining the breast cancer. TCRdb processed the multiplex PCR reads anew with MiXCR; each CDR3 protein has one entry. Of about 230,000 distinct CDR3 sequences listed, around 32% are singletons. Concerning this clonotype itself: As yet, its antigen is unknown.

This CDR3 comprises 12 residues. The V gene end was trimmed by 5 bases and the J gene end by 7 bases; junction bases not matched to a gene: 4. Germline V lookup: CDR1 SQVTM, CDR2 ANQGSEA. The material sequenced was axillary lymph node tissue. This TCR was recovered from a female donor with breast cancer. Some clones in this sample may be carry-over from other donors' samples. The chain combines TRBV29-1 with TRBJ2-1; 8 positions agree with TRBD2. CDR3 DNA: TGCAGCGTTAGCGGGAGAGAAAATGAGCAGTTCTTC. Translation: CSVSGRENEQFF.